A selection of T cell receptor beta chains follows, all from one sample in a study of T cell responses to AZD1222 COVID-19 vaccine. Measured with immunoSEQ multiplex PCR; TCRdb has only the in-frame clones, and not every one. The sample lists 25,000 to 30,000 clones, about 89% occurring once. The sequences come from peripheral blood, collected on day 0 of AZD1222 vaccination. These receptor sequences come from an adult in good health. The CDR3 runs from the conserved cysteine through the conserved F or W. The order of the fields is D gene, CDR3 length, J gene, V gene, CDR3 DNA, CDR3 protein. The D gene is left open where the match is weak.

>NA|15|TRBJ1-4|TRBV7-9
TGTGCCAGCAGCCCAGAAGCAGGGGTTTATGAAAAACTGTTTTTT
CASSPEAGVYEKLFF
>TRBD2|15|TRBJ2-5|TRBV20-1
TGCAGTGCTAGTCCCGGGACTAGCGGGCAAGAGACCCAGTACTTC
CSASPGTSGQETQYF
>NA|16|TRBJ1-2|TRBV28
TGTGCCAGCAGTCCCCCCGGGGGGGCGGTAGGGTATGGCTACACCTTC
CASSPPGGAVGYGYTF
>NA|11|TRBJ2-3|TRBV7-9
TGTGCCAGCAGCTTAGTGAATACGCAGTATTTT
CASSLVNTQYF
>NA|16|TRBJ2-1|TRBV27
TGTGCCAGCAGTTTATCGGCGGGGAGCTCCTACAATGAGCAGTTCTTC
CASSLSAGSSYNEQFF
>NA|14|TRBJ2-7|TRBV7-2
TGTGCCAGCAGCTTAGCGGGACGGACCTACGAGCAGTACTTC
CASSLAGRTYEQYF
>NA|14|TRBJ2-5|TRBV4-2
TGTGCCAGCAGCCCGCTAGGGGGGGTGGAGACCCAGTACTTC
CASSPLGGVETQYF
>TRBD1|17|TRBJ1-1|TRBV3-1/TRBV3-2
TGTGCCAGCAGCCAAGTTTTGACAGGGGGCTTGGGCACTGAAGCTTTCTTT
CASSQVLTGGLGTEAFF
>TRBD2|13|TRBJ2-5|TRBV27
TGTGCCAGCCGCCCTAGCGGTCAAGAGACCCAGTACTTC
CASRPSGQETQYF
>NA|11|TRBJ2-7|TRBV20-1
TGCAGTGCTAGAGACTCAGGCTCGCAGTACTTC
CSARDSGSQYF
>NA|15|TRBJ1-3|TRBV13
TGTGCCAGCAGCCCGAGTCGGGGAATTGGAAACACCATATATTTT
CASSPSRGIGNTIYF
>NA|16|TRBJ2-1|TRBV9
TGTGCCAGCAGCGTACTCAGCCGGGGTAGAGTGAATGAGCAGTTCTTC
CASSVLSRGRVNEQFF
>NA|15|TRBJ2-5|TRBV24-1
TGTGCCACCAGTGAGGGCGGGGCGCCCCAAGAGACCCAGTACTTC
CATSEGGAPQETQYF
>TRBD2|16|TRBJ2-1|TRBV19
TGTGCCAGTACCCCCGGAAGCGGGAGCCGTTACAATGAGCAGTTCTTC
CASTPGSGSRYNEQFF
>NA|16|TRBJ1-1|TRBV18
TGTGCCAGCTCACCTAACAGGCAAACAGGCGGCACTGAAGCTTTCTTT
CASSPNRQTGGTEAFF
>NA|13|TRBJ1-2|TRBV27
TGTGCCAGCAGTTTTAGAAAAGGCTATGGCTACACCTTC
CASSFRKGYGYTF